The T cell receptor beta chain described here comes from a study of control samples from healthy donors and cancer patients. TCRdb keeps only in-frame clones here, not all; method: immunoSEQ multiplex PCR. The sample carries approximately 44,000 clones, about 75% recorded once. The CDR3 has 17 residues. The germline V gene has CDR1 SGHTA and CDR2 FQGNSA. With V trimmed by 5 bases and J by 2 bases, 13 bases remained unmatched. This chain connects TRBV7-2 to TRBJ2-7, with TRBD2 identical over 9 bases. The TCR sequence derives from a male donor with melanoma. Input material: formalin-fixed, paraffin-embedded tissue. The CDR3 nucleotides read TGTGCCAGCAGCGCGGGGCGCGTTAGCGGGAGTACCTACGAGCAGTACTTC. This translates into CASSAGRVSGSTYEQYF.